This TCR beta chain was obtained from a study of blood T cell repertoires in COVID-19. Across the study: Samples of COVID-19 (acute and convalescent) were obtained from the United States, Italy and Spain. Sources were T cells, B-cell-depleted T cells, or PBMCs; the material itself was cDNA or gDNA.

Study processing details: It was from reference gene primer amplification that nucleated cell counts were estimated. The protocol was immunoSEQ multiplex PCR, while the TCRdb copy is restricted to in-frame clones and leaves out a portion. V, J and clone size derive from that table, while D and trimming were established from the DNA sequence. This table holds 100,000 or so clones, 70% to 90% found once. The germline CDR1 and CDR2 sequences are MGHRA and YSYEKL. Trimming took off 0 bases at V and 7 bases at J, with 7 bases between the two ends. This CDR3 comprises 12 residues. What was sequenced was peripheral blood. This chain links TRBV4-1 with TRBJ2-7; D is ambiguous. This receptor was obtained from a human donor in a cohort sampled during active COVID-19. The CDR3 protein is CASSQEVREQYF. CDR3 DNA sequence: TGCGCCAGCAGCCAAGAGGTCAGGGAGCAGTACTTC.